The rows below give T cell receptor beta chains drawn from one sample of a study of blood T cell repertoires in COVID-19. Sequenced by immunoSEQ multiplex PCR; TCRdb stores in-frame clones only, minus some. This table has 4,000 to 5,000 clones, about nine tenths appearing once. The material sequenced was peripheral blood. The receptors here all came from a man aged 65 to 85 with COVID-19, enrolled during active disease. The CDR3 runs from the conserved cysteine through the conserved F or W. Fields, in order: V gene, D gene, clone size, CDR3 length, J gene, CDR3 protein, CDR3 DNA. A D gene is named only where the DNA matches it firmly. Some rows mark clone size as missing; the rest say once, few, many or name a class of expanded clone.

TRBV6-1,NA,NA,13,TRBJ1-2,CASSEGDMYGYTF,TGTGCCAGCAGTGAAGGGGACATGTATGGCTACACCTTC
TRBV5-1,NA,NA,13,TRBJ1-1,CASSFGVDAEAFF,TGCGCCAGCAGCTTCGGGGTTGACGCTGAAGCTTTCTTT
TRBV7-8,NA,few,16,TRBJ2-7,CASSPSLGSRAYEQYF,TGTGCCAGCAGCCCCAGTTTGGGGAGCCGGGCCTACGAGCAGTACTTC
TRBV19,TRBD2,NA,17,TRBJ2-1,CASSIDIPGRADNEQFF,TGTGCCAGTAGTATAGATATCCCCGGGAGGGCCGACAATGAGCAGTTCTTC
TRBV15,NA,NA,13,TRBJ2-1,CATSRYSYNEQFF,TGTGCCACCAGCAGGTACAGTTACAATGAGCAGTTCTTC
TRBV7-2,TRBD1,NA,17,TRBJ1-6,CASSPQGQAAYNSPLHF,TGTGCCAGCAGCCCCCAAGGACAGGCCGCCTATAATTCACCCCTCCACTTT
TRBV4-1,TRBD1,NA,14,TRBJ2-1,CASSRDRSYNEQFF,TGCGCCAGCAGCCGGGACAGGAGCTACAATGAGCAGTTCTTC
TRBV18,NA,few,13,TRBJ2-5,CASSPGTEETQYF,TGTGCCAGCTCACCAGGGACTGAAGAGACCCAGTACTTC
TRBV5-1,NA,NA,15,TRBJ1-4,CASSSQGGSNEKLFF,TGCGCCAGCAGCTCTCAGGGAGGCTCTAATGAAAAACTGTTTTTT
TRBV18,TRBD1,NA,17,TRBJ1-4,CASSPLDRGPSGEKLFF,TGTGCCAGCTCACCTTTGGACAGGGGGCCTTCGGGTGAAAAACTGTTTTTT
TRBV9,TRBD1,NA,14,TRBJ2-7,CASSPPGQGLVQYF,TGTGCCAGCAGCCCACCGGGACAGGGGTTGGTGCAGTACTTC
TRBV14,TRBD1,once,17,TRBJ2-2,CASSHARGIRDTGELFF,TGTGCCAGCAGCCATGCCAGGGGGATAAGGGACACCGGGGAGCTGTTTTTT
TRBV6-5,NA,NA,14,TRBJ2-1,CASKIVGNYNEQFF,TGTGCCAGCAAGATAGTCGGGAATTACAATGAGCAGTTCTTC
TRBV30,NA,NA,15,TRBJ1-5,CAWSVRGASNQPQHF,TGTGCCTGGAGTGTACGGGGGGCGAGCAATCAGCCCCAGCATTTT
TRBV27,NA,once,12,TRBJ2-7,CASGGSSYEQYF,TGTGCCAGCGGGGGGAGCTCCTACGAGCAGTACTTC
TRBV19,NA,NA,13,TRBJ2-5,CASSDRSRETQYF,TGTGCCAGTTCCGACCGGTCGAGGGAGACCCAGTACTTC
TRBV4-2,TRBD1,NA,16,TRBJ1-4,CASSQGGTGALEKLFF,TGTGCCAGCAGCCAAGGGGGAACAGGGGCATTGGAAAAACTGTTTTTT
TRBV7-9,TRBD1,NA,15,TRBJ1-2,CASSPRQGPNYGYTF,TGTGCCAGCAGCCCACGACAGGGCCCTAACTATGGCTACACCTTC
TRBV7-9,TRBD1,once,14,TRBJ1-2,CASSSDRVLGGYTF,TGTGCCAGCAGCTCTGACAGGGTTCTGGGAGGCTACACCTTC
TRBV7-8,NA,NA,12,TRBJ2-7,CASSFISYEQYF,TGTGCCAGCAGCTTTATCTCCTACGAGCAGTACTTC
TRBV19,TRBD1,NA,17,TRBJ1-5,CASIPHRDRGLRQPQHF,TGTGCCAGTATTCCCCACCGGGACAGGGGACTGAGGCAGCCCCAGCATTTT
TRBV20-1,NA,NA,11,TRBJ1-2,CSVQAGEGYTF,TGCAGTGTGCAGGCAGGGGAAGGCTACACCTTC
TRBV4-1,TRBD1,NA,15,TRBJ2-7,CASSQGGTGSYEQYF,TGCGCCAGCAGCCAAGGCGGGACAGGGAGCTACGAGCAGTACTTC
TRBV7-8,NA,NA,15,TRBJ1-1,CASSRAVRLNTEAFF,TGTGCCAGCAGCCGGGCCGTCAGATTGAACACTGAAGCTTTCTTT
TRBV3-1/TRBV3-2,NA,once,14,TRBJ1-1,CASSHTGMNTEAFF,TGTGCCAGCAGCCATACAGGTATGAACACTGAAGCTTTCTTT
TRBV6-5,NA,once,16,TRBJ1-2,CASSYSTRYYNYGYTF,TGTGCCAGCAGTTACTCGACCCGGTACTATAACTATGGCTACACCTTC
TRBV7-8,NA,few,12,TRBJ1-6,CASTGDRPTLHF,TGTGCCAGCACCGGGGATCGCCCAACCCTCCACTTT
TRBV27,TRBD2,NA,15,TRBJ2-1,CASSLASGGYNEQFF,TGTGCCAGCAGTTTAGCTAGCGGGGGGTACAATGAGCAGTTCTTC
TRBV7-6,NA,NA,16,TRBJ2-7,CASSLDLQGPSYEQYF,TGTGCCAGCAGCTTAGATCTGCAGGGTCCATCCTACGAGCAGTACTTC
TRBV3-1/TRBV3-2,TRBD1,NA,15,TRBJ1-6,CASSQGHRGYSPLHF,TGTGCCAGCAGCCAAGGCCACAGGGGATATTCACCCCTCCACTTT
TRBV7-9,TRBD1,NA,15,TRBJ1-4,CASSTGQGQAEKLFF,TGTGCCAGCAGCACAGGACAGGGTCAGGCTGAAAAACTGTTTTTT
TRBV27,NA,NA,13,TRBJ2-7,CASSWVASYEQYF,TGTGCCAGCAGCTGGGTAGCCTCCTACGAGCAGTACTTC
TRBV6-5,TRBD1,NA,12,TRBJ2-7,CASGTQGWEQYF,TGTGCCAGCGGAACACAGGGGTGGGAGCAGTACTTC
TRBV7-9,TRBD1,NA,12,TRBJ2-7,CASSFTGDEQYF,TGTGCCAGCAGCTTTACAGGGGACGAGCAGTACTTC
TRBV5-1,NA,NA,15,TRBJ1-5,CASSLTGNSNQPQHF,TGCGCCAGCAGCTTGACAGGTAATAGCAATCAGCCCCAGCATTTT
TRBV27,TRBD2,NA,17,TRBJ2-3,CASSSFTSGGAIDTQYF,TGTGCCAGCAGTTCTTTCACTAGCGGGGGGGCGATAGATACGCAGTATTTT
TRBV12-5,NA,NA,16,TRBJ1-1,CASGLHDRDKNTEAFF,TGTGCTAGTGGTTTGCACGACCGGGACAAGAACACTGAAGCTTTCTTT
TRBV7-9,TRBD2,NA,16,TRBJ2-1,CASSLYPSGISNEQFF,TGTGCCAGCAGCTTATACCCTAGCGGGATTTCGAATGAGCAGTTCTTC
TRBV24-1,NA,few,14,TRBJ2-2,CATSRGQNTGELFF,TGTGCCACCAGCAGGGGACAGAACACCGGGGAGCTGTTTTTT
TRBV4-1,TRBD1,NA,19,TRBJ1-3,CASSQGIGQGFLQSDTIYF,TGCGCCAGCAGCCAAGGCATAGGACAGGGTTTTTTGCAGTCGGACACCATATATTTT
TRBV30,NA,NA,14,TRBJ2-7,CAWSRAVQTYEQYF,TGTGCCTGGAGTAGAGCGGTGCAGACCTACGAGCAGTACTTC
TRBV13,NA,NA,15,TRBJ2-2,CASSLTSGNTGELFF,TGTGCCAGCAGCTTAACGTCAGGGAACACCGGGGAGCTGTTTTTT
TRBV30,TRBD2,NA,14,TRBJ2-7,CAWSVTSGSYEQYF,TGTGCCTGGAGTGTAACTAGCGGCTCCTACGAGCAGTACTTC
TRBV7-9,NA,NA,14,TRBJ1-1,CASSPPQGYTEAFF,TGTGCCAGCAGCCCCCCCCAGGGCTACACTGAAGCTTTCTTT
TRBV6-5,TRBD2,NA,15,TRBJ2-7,CASSYGTSATYEQYF,TGTGCCAGCAGTTACGGGACTAGCGCTACCTACGAGCAGTACTTC
TRBV19,NA,NA,11,TRBJ2-7,CASRSPYEQYF,TGTGCCAGTAGAAGCCCTTACGAGCAGTACTTC
TRBV5-8,TRBD2,NA,16,TRBJ2-3,CASSLGQKRGADTQYF,TGTGCCAGCAGCTTGGGTCAAAAGCGGGGGGCAGATACGCAGTATTTT
TRBV21-1,NA,NA,16,TRBJ2-4,CASSPHPVVAKNIQYF,TGTGCCAGCAGCCCCCACCCAGTCGTAGCCAAAAACATTCAGTACTTC
TRBV5-4,TRBD2,NA,13,TRBJ2-7,CATQSGRADEQYF,TGTGCCACCCAGAGCGGGAGGGCCGACGAGCAGTACTTC
TRBV30,TRBD1,NA,14,TRBJ1-3,CAWSTGVSGNTIYF,TGTGCCTGGAGTACAGGGGTCTCTGGAAACACCATATATTTT